Sequencing of this T cell receptor beta chain was carried out in a study of cytomegalovirus exposure and HLA in healthy donors. Looked up from germline, CDR1 is MNHNY and CDR2 is SVGAGI (reference sequence). The CDR3 totals 16 residues. With 10 bases removed from V and 1 base from J, the gap between germline ends came to 21 bases. Study-wide results and caveats: Links to common viral pathogens appeared, in a later analysis, for several of the most significant clusters. Per a later analysis, HLA-associated TCR beta chains showed more clonal expansion than other, equally common TCR beta chains. Accurate HLA-A and HLA-B prediction from TCR beta sequences was reported for most subjects.

The primer mix had 60 Vbeta and 13 Jbeta primers. TCRdb's copy holds only in-frame clones and misses some; the assay was immunoSEQ multiplex PCR. The sample includes around 120,000 clones, 75% to 90% of them seen just once. Worth noting for this clone: The antigen is not known.

This chain links TRBV6-6 with TRBJ2-3; tentative D call: TRBD2 (6 bases). The source material was PBMCs. The TCR originated in a man in his forties or fifties in good health and CMV-seronegative. Here the CDR3 reads CAINRGLERGTDTQYF. The DNA for the CDR3 is TGTGCCATCAATAGGGGATTGGAGCGGGGCACAGATACGCAGTATTTT.